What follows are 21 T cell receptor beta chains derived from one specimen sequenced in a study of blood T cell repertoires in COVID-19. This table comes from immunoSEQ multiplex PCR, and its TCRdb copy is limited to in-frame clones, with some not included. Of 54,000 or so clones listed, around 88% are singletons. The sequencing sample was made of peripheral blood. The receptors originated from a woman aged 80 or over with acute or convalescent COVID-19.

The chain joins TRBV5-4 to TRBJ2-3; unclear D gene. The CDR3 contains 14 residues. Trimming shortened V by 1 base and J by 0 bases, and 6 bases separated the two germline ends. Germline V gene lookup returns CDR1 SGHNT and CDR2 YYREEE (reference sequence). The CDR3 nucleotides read TGTGCCAGCAGCTTGCCCTCTAGCACAGATACGCAGTATTTT. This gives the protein CASSLPSSTDTQYF.

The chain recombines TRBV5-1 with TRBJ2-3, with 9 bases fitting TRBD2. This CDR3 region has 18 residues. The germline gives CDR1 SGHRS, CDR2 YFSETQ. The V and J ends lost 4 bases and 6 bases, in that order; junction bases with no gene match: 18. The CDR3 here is CASSRLISSGVTEDTQYF. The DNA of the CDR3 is TGCGCCAGCAGCCGCCTCATTTCTAGCGGGGTGACCGAGGATACGCAGTATTTT.

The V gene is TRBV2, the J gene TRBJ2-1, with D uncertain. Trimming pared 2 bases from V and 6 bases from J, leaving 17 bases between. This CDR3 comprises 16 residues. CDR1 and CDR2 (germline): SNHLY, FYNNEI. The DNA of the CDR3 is TGTGCCAGCAGTGAAAATTGGTTTTCCTCCGGCAATGAGCAGTTCTTC. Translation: CASSENWFSSGNEQFF.

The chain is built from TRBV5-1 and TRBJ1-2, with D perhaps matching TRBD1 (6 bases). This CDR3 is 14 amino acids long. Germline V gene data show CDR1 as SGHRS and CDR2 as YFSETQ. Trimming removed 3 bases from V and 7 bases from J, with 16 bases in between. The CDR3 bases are TGCGCCAGCAGCTGGATGACAGGAGAGGGTGGCTACACCTTC. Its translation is CASSWMTGEGGYTF.

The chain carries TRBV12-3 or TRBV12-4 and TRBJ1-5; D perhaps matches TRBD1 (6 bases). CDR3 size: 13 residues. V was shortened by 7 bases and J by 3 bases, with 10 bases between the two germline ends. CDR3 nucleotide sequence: TGTGCCAGCAAACAGGGCCCCAATCAGCCCCAGCATTTT. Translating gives CASKQGPNQPQHF.

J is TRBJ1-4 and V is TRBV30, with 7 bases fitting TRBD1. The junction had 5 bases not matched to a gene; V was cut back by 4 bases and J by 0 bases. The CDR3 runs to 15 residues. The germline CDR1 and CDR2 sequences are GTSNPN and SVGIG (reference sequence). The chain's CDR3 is CAWNPGQSTNEKLFF. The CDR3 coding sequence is TGTGCCTGGAACCCGGGACAGTCAACTAATGAAAAACTGTTTTTT. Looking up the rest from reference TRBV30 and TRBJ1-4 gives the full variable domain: SQTIHQWPATLVQPVGSPLSLECTVEGTSNPNLYWYRQAAGRGLQLLFYSVGIGQISSEVPQNLSASRPQDRQFILSSKKLLLSDSGFYLCAWNPGQSTNEKLFFGSGTQLSVL.

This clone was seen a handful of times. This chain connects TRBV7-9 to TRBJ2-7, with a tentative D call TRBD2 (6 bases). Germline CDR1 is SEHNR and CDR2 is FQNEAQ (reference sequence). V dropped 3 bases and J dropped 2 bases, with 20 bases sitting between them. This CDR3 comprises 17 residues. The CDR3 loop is CASSFPLEGRPTYEQYF. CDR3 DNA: TGTGCCAGCAGCTTTCCACTGGAGGGGCGTCCTACCTACGAGCAGTACTTC.

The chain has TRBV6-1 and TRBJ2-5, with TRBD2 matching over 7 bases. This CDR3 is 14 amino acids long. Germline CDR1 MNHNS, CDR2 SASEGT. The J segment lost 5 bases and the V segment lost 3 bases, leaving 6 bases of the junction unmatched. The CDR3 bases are TGTGCCAGCAGTGAGTTTAGGGGAGGGGAGACCCAGTACTTC. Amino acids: CASSEFRGGETQYF.

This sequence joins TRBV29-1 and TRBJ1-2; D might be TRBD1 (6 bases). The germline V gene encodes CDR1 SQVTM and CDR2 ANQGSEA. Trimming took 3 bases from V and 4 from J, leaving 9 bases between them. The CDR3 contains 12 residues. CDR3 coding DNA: TGCAGCGTTGAGGGACATGCCTATGGCTACACCTTC. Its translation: CSVEGHAYGYTF.

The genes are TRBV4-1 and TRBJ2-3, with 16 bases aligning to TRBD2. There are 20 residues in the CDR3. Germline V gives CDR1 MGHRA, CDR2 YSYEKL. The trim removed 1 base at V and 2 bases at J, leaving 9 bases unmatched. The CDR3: CASSQVGLAGGPRDTDTQYF. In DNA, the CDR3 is TGCGCCAGCAGCCAAGTGGGACTAGCGGGGGGGCCCCGCGACACAGATACGCAGTATTTT.

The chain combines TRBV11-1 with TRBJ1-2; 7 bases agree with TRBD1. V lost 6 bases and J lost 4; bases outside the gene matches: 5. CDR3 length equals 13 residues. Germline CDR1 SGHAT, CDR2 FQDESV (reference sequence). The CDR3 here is CASRGGQIYGYTF. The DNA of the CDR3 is TGTGCCAGCAGAGGGGGACAGATCTATGGCTACACCTTC.

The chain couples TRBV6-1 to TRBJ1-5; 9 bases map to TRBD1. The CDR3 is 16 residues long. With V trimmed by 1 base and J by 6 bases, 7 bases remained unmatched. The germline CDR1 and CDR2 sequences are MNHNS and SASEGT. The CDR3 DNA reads TGTGCCAGCAGTGAAGTTACAGGGGGCAGGGGTCAGCCCCAGCATTTT. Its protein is CASSEVTGGRGQPQHF.

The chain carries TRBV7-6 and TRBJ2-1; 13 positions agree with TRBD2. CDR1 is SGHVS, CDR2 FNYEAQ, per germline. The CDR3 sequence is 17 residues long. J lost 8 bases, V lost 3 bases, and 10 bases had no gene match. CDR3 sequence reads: CASSFSLGLAGLYEQFF. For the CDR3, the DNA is TGTGCCAGCAGCTTTAGCTTGGGACTAGCGGGACTGTATGAGCAGTTCTTC.

The CDR3 loop reads CASSPGTINQPQHF. CDR3 coding DNA: TGTGCCAGCAGTCCGGGGACAATCAATCAGCCCCAGCATTTT. The chain joins TRBV7-8 to TRBJ1-5; D might be TRBD1 (6 bases). CDR3 length: 14 amino acids. V lost 6 bases, J lost 3 bases, and 12 bases lay in between. Looked up from germline, CDR1 is SGHVS and CDR2 is FQNEAQ.

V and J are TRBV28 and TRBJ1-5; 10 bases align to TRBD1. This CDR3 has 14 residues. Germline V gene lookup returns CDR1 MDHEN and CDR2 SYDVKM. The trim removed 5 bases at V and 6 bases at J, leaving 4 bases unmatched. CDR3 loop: CASSKDRGGQPQHF. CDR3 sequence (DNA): TGTGCCAGCAGTAAGGACAGGGGGGGTCAGCCCCAGCATTTT.

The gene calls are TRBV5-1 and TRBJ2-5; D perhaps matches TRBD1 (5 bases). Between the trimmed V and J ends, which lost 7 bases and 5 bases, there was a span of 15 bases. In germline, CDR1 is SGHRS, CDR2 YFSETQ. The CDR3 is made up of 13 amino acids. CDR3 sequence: CASYLQDLETQYF. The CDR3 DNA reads TGCGCCAGCTACCTACAGGACCTGGAGACCCAGTACTTC.

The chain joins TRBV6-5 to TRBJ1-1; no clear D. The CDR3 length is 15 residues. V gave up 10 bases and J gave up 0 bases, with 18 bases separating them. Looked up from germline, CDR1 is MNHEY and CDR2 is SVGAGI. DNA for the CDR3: TGTGCCACCCCCAGAGGCGGTTCAATGAACACTGAAGCTTTCTTT. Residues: CATPRGGSMNTEAFF.

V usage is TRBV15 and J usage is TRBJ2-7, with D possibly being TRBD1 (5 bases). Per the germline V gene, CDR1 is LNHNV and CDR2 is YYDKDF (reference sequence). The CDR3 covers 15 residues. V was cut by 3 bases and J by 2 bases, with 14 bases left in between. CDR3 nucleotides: TGTGCCACCAGCAGGGGAATGACAGAAACCTACGAGCAGTACGTC. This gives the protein CATSRGMTETYEQYV.

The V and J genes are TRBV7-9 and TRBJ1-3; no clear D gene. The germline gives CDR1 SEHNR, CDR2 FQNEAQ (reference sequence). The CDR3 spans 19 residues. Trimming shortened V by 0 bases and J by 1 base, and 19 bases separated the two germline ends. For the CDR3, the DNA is TGTGCCAGCAGCTTAGCCCTAGGGTGGAGGACCGAGTCTGGAAACACCATATATTTT. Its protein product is CASSLALGWRTESGNTIYF.

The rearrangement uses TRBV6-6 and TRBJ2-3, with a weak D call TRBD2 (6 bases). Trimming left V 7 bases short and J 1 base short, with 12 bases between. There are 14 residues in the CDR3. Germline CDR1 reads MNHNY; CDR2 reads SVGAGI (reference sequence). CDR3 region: CASNSPGGTDTQYF. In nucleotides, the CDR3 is TGTGCCAGCAACTCTCCGGGGGGCACAGATACGCAGTATTTT.

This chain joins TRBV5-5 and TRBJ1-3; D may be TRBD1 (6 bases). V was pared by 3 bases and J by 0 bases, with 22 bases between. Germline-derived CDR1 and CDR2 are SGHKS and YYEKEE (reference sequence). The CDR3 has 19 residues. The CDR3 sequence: CASSSTPGQLAHSGNTIYF. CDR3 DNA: TGTGCCAGCAGCTCGACTCCGGGACAACTGGCGCACTCTGGAAACACCATATATTTT.